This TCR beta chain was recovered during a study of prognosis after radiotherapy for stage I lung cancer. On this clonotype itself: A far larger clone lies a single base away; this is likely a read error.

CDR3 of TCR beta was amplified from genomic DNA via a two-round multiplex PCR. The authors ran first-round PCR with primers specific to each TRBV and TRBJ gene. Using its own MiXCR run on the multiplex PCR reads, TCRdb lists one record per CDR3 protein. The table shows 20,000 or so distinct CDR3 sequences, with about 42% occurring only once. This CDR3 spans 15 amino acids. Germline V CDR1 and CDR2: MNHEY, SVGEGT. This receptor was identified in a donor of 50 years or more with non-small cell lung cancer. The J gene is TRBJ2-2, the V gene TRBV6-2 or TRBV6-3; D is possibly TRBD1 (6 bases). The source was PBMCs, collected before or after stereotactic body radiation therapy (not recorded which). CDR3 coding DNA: TGTGCCAGCAGTGTAGGGACACCGAACACCAGGGAGCTGTTTTTT. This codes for CASSVGTPNTRELFF.